A selection of T cell receptor beta chains follows, all from one sample in a study of T-cell reconstitution after alpha-beta-depleted transplantation in children. TCRdb itself ran the PCR reads through MiXCR, one entry per CDR3 protein. The table includes about 220,000 distinct CDR3 sequences, roughly 15% detected once. The specimen comprised PBMCs, mostly from graft donor cells, sampled 360 days after TCRalphabeta/CD19-depleted stem cell transplant. The receptors here all came from a male patient under 10 years old who had a stem cell transplant for acute lymphoblastic leukemia, so the T cells may come from the graft donor. Both conserved end residues are part of each CDR3. A D gene is named only where the DNA matches it firmly. The size entry is marked missing in some rows and otherwise reads once, few, many or a size class.

CDR3	DNA	length	V	D	J	size
CASSQPLTGVTEAFF	TGTGCCAGCAGCCAACCACTTACAGGGGTCACTGAAGCTTTCTTT	15	TRBV3-1	TRBD1	TRBJ1-1	-
CASSHMGDHNEQFF	TGTGCCAGCAGCCATATGGGGGACCACAATGAGCAGTTCTTC	14	TRBV7-7	-	TRBJ2-1	once
CASSVPGEQFF	TGTGCCAGTAGTGTACCGGGTGAGCAGTTCTTC	11	TRBV19	-	TRBJ2-1	many
CASSSRGLPQHF	TGTGCCAGCAGTTCCAGGGGGCTTCCCCAGCATTTT	12	TRBV28	TRBD1	TRBJ1-5	-
CASSLRQGAGNQPQHF	TGTGCCAGCAGTCTACGACAGGGGGCAGGCAATCAGCCCCAGCATTTT	16	TRBV12-3/TRBV12-4	TRBD1	TRBJ1-5	-
CASRMLGQGYEQYF	TGTGCCAGCAGAATGTTGGGACAGGGATACGAGCAGTACTTC	14	TRBV7-9	TRBD1	TRBJ2-7	few
CASSDSPLHF	TGTGCCAGCTCAGATTCACCCCTCCACTTT	10	TRBV18	-	TRBJ1-6	few
CASSLPGLSTDTQYF	TGTGCCAGCAGTTTGCCAGGCCTGAGCACAGATACGCAGTATTTT	15	TRBV28	-	TRBJ2-3	-
CASSIRDGPGRTQYF	TGTGCCAGCAGTATCCGGGACGGCCCTGGGAGGACCCAGTACTTC	15	TRBV27	-	TRBJ2-5	-
CAARTQSALYGYTF	TGTGCCGCGCGTACACAGTCGGCCCTCTATGGCTACACCTTC	14	TRBV6-5	-	TRBJ1-2	-
CASGLVDATGSYGYTF	TGTGCTAGTGGTTTGGTCGACGCCACAGGGAGCTATGGCTACACCTTC	16	TRBV12-5	-	TRBJ1-2	few
CASSLGMTDTQYF	TGCGCCAGCAGCTTGGGTATGACAGATACGCAGTATTTT	13	TRBV5-1	-	TRBJ2-3	-
CASSLEGRSDTGELFF	TGTGCCAGCAGCTTGGAAGGGCGTTCAGACACCGGGGAGCTGTTTTTT	16	TRBV5-5	-	TRBJ2-2	few
CASSLGDISYEQYF	TGCGCCAGCAGCTTGGGGGATATTTCCTACGAGCAGTACTTC	14	TRBV5-1	-	TRBJ2-7	-
CASSLVGGGAYNEQFF	TGCGCCAGCAGCTTGGTGGGCGGGGGGGCGTACAATGAGCAGTTCTTC	16	TRBV5-1	TRBD2	TRBJ2-1	many
CASSFTSDQETQYF	TGTGCCAGCAGCTTCACTAGCGACCAAGAGACCCAGTACTTC	14	TRBV7-9	TRBD2	TRBJ2-5	-
CASSLPTGQSNQPQHF	TGCGCCAGCAGCTTGCCGACAGGGCAAAGCAATCAGCCCCAGCATTTT	16	TRBV5-1	TRBD1	TRBJ1-5	-
CASGIAARVYNEQFF	TGTGCCAGCGGGATAGCGGCCCGCGTATACAATGAGCAGTTCTTC	15	TRBV7-2	-	TRBJ2-1	few
CAIRTTDPGELFF	TGTGCCATCAGAACGACGGACCCCGGGGAGCTGTTTTTT	13	TRBV10-3	-	TRBJ2-2	few
CASGSSGPGGLFF	TGTGCTAGTGGTTCCTCGGGACCTGGAGGGCTGTTTTTT	13	TRBV12-5	-	TRBJ2-2	-
CASSVATRWETQYF	TGTGCCAGCAGCGTAGCCACGAGGTGGGAGACCCAGTACTTC	14	TRBV9	-	TRBJ2-5	-
CASSYSVLTDTQYF	TGTGCCAGCAGTTACTCGGTTCTCACAGATACGCAGTATTTT	14	TRBV6-5	-	TRBJ2-3	few
CASSLNHPGSSYNEQFF	TGTGCCAGCAGCCTTAATCATCCGGGAAGCTCCTACAATGAGCAGTTCTTC	17	TRBV12-3/TRBV12-4	-	TRBJ2-1	-
CAISESFQEQFF	TGTGCCATCAGTGAGTCTTTCCAGGAGCAGTTCTTC	12	TRBV10-3	-	TRBJ2-1	-
CASSGGFPLDYGYTF	TGTGCCAGCAGTGGGGGGTTCCCCCTAGACTATGGCTACACCTTC	15	TRBV28	-	TRBJ1-2	-
CASSLELGSAGWNEQFF	TGTGCCAGCAGCTTAGAGTTGGGGAGCGCGGGGTGGAATGAGCAGTTCTTC	17	TRBV13	-	TRBJ2-1	few
CASSPLLSGGALDTQYF	TGTGCCAGCTCACCCCTTCTCAGCGGGGGGGCCCTAGATACGCAGTATTTT	17	TRBV18	TRBD2	TRBJ2-3	few
CASSLGGFGGRNTEAFF	TGTGCCAGCAGCCTAGGGGGGTTTGGGGGCAGGAACACTGAAGCTTTCTTT	17	TRBV7-9	-	TRBJ1-1	-
CASSPRQNEAFF	TGTGCCAGCTCACCACGGCAGAATGAAGCTTTCTTT	12	TRBV18	-	TRBJ1-1	-
CASSRTSGRSNEQFF	TGTGCCAGCAGCCGGACTAGCGGGAGGTCCAATGAGCAGTTCTTC	15	TRBV5-4	TRBD2	TRBJ2-1	-
CASSSLGANEQFF	TGTGCCAGCAGTAGTCTGGGGGCCAATGAGCAGTTCTTC	13	TRBV6-1	-	TRBJ2-1	-
CASSSPSGPPWYF	TGTGCCAGCAGTTCCCCCTCAGGGCCCCCGTGGTATTTT	13	TRBV6-6	-	TRBJ2-3	few
CASSSKPTYGTGSNGYTF	TGTGCCAGCAGCTCTAAACCTACGTACGGTACAGGGAGCAATGGCTACACCTTC	18	TRBV7-1	-	TRBJ1-2	few
CSVDPTTDTQYF	TGCAGCGTTGACCCTACCACAGATACGCAGTATTTT	12	TRBV29-1	-	TRBJ2-3	-
CASSQVGGAYNEQFF	TGTGCCAGCAGCCAAGTCGGGGGGGCCTACAATGAGCAGTTCTTC	15	TRBV4-2	TRBD2	TRBJ2-1	few
CSARPQNRGGSYEQYF	TGCAGTGCTAGACCCCAAAACAGGGGGGGCTCCTACGAGCAGTACTTC	16	TRBV20-1	-	TRBJ2-7	few
CASSPGTSNEQYF	TGTGCCAGCAGCCCGGGGACATCCAACGAGCAGTACTTC	13	TRBV3-1	-	TRBJ2-7	few
CAISGTSGGQETQYF	TGTGCCATCAGTGGGACTAGCGGGGGCCAAGAGACCCAGTACTTC	15	TRBV10-3	TRBD2	TRBJ2-5	once
CASSPDRGPDTQYF	TGCGCCAGCAGCCCGGACAGGGGGCCAGATACGCAGTATTTT	14	TRBV5-1	TRBD1	TRBJ2-3	-
CASPVGRTEDGYTF	TGTGCCAGCCCGGTAGGTCGGACTGAAGATGGCTACACCTTC	14	TRBV2	-	TRBJ1-2	few
CASPTGNQPQHF	TGTGCCAGCCCGACAGGCAATCAGCCCCAGCATTTT	12	TRBV12-3/TRBV12-4	-	TRBJ1-5	-
CASSPRVLAGTASSTGELFF	TGTGCCAGCTCACCACGCGTACTAGCGGGGACAGCGTCGTCGACCGGGGAGCTGTTTTTT	20	TRBV18	TRBD2	TRBJ2-2	-
CASNQWIGELFF	TGTGCCAGCAACCAGTGGATCGGGGAGCTGTTTTTT	12	TRBV12-3/TRBV12-4	-	TRBJ2-2	-
CASSWAGTGITFF	TGTGCCAGCAGCTGGGCCGGGACAGGGATCACTTTCTTT	13	TRBV7-9	TRBD1	TRBJ1-1	many
CASSQSVLGGEKLFF	TGTGCCAGCAGCCAATCTGTCCTCGGAGGGGAAAAACTGTTTTTT	15	TRBV4-2	-	TRBJ1-4	few
CASSRSPGTGVLSRTDTQYF	TGTGCCAGCAGCCGAAGCCCCGGGACAGGGGTTCTTTCCCGCACAGATACGCAGTATTTT	20	TRBV7-9	TRBD1	TRBJ2-3	few
CASSAAAGLNIYF	TGTGCCAGCAGCGCAGCCGCAGGGTTAAACATATATTTT	13	TRBV7-6	-	TRBJ1-3	-
CASSPGQVPYEQYF	TGTGCCAGCAGCCCGGGACAGGTACCCTACGAGCAGTACTTC	14	TRBV9	TRBD1	TRBJ2-7	-
CASSIPNYNYGYTF	TGTGCCAGTAGTATTCCGAATTATAACTATGGCTACACCTTC	14	TRBV19	-	TRBJ1-2	-
CASSLARISTDTQYF	TGTGCCAGCAGCTTAGCCAGGATAAGCACAGATACGCAGTATTTT	15	TRBV7-8	-	TRBJ2-3	-
CASSIIQGPNTEAFF	TGCGCCAGCAGCATCATACAGGGCCCCAACACTGAAGCTTTCTTT	15	TRBV5-1	-	TRBJ1-1	-
CASRQGASGNTIYF	TGTGCCAGCAGGCAGGGGGCCTCTGGAAACACCATATATTTT	14	TRBV12-3/TRBV12-4	TRBD1	TRBJ1-3	-
CATSDTDRGRYNEQFF	TGTGCCACCAGTGATACGGACAGGGGACGGTACAATGAGCAGTTCTTC	16	TRBV24-1	TRBD1	TRBJ2-1	few
CASSPSPAQFQETQYF	TGCGCCAGCAGCCCGTCGCCAGCCCAATTCCAAGAGACCCAGTACTTC	16	TRBV5-1	-	TRBJ2-5	many
CASSPSVDTQYF	TGTGCCAGCTCACCATCGGTAGATACGCAGTATTTT	12	TRBV18	-	TRBJ2-3	few
CASSQGPGRGISYEQYF	TGTGCCAGCAGCCAAGGTCCGGGACGAGGCATTTCCTACGAGCAGTACTTC	17	TRBV4-2	-	TRBJ2-7	-
CAISGTQGDRGTNEKLFF	TGTGCCATCAGTGGAACCCAAGGGGATAGAGGTACTAATGAAAAACTGTTTTTT	18	TRBV10-3	-	TRBJ1-4	once
CASSSTGLAGGPYYEQYF	TGTGCCAGCAGTTCAACGGGACTAGCGGGGGGTCCCTATTACGAGCAGTACTTC	18	TRBV2	TRBD2	TRBJ2-7	few
CASSFWKTEAFF	TGTGCCAGCAGTTTCTGGAAGACTGAAGCTTTCTTT	12	TRBV12-3/TRBV12-4	-	TRBJ1-1	-